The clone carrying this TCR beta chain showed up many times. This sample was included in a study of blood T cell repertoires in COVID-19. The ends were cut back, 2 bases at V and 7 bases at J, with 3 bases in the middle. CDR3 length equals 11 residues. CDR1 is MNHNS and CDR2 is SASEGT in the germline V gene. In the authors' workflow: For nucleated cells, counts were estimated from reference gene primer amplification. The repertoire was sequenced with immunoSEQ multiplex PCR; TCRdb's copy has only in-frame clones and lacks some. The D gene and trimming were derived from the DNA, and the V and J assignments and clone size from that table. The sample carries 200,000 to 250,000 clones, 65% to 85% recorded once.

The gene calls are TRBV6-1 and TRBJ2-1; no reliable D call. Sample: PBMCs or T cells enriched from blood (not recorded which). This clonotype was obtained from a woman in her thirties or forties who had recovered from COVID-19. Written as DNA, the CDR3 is TGTGCCAGCAGTGAATCTAATGAGCAGTTCTTC. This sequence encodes CASSESNEQFF.